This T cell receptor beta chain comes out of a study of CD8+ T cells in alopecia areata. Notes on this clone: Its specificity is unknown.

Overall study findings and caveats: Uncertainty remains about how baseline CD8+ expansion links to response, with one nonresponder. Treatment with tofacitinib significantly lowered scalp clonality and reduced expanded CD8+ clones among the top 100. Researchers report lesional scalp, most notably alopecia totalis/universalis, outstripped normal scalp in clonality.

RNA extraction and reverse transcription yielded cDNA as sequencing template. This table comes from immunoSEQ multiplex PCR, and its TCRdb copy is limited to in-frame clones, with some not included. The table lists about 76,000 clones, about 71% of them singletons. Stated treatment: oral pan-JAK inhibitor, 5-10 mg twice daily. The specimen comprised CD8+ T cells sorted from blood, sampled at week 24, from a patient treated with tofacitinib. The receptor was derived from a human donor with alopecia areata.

CDR3 nucleotides: TGTGCCAGCAGCGTAGTGTACAATGAGCAGTTCTTC. Protein product: CASSVVYNEQFF. The chain has TRBV9 and TRBJ2-1; D is uncertain. Trimming stripped 0 bases from V and 4 bases from J, with 2 bases between. The CDR3 length is 12 residues. CDR1 is SGDLS, CDR2 YYNGEE, per germline.